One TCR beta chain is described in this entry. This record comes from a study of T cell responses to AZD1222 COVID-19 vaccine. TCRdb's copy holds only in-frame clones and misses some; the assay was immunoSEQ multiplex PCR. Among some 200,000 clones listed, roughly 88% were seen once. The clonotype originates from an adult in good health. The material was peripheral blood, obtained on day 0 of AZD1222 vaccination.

As DNA, the CDR3 is TGCGCCAGCAGCCCTCGGACTAGCGGTAGCGGGGGCAATGAGCAGTTCTTC. It specifies CASSPRTSGSGGNEQFF. The chain employs TRBV5-1 and TRBJ2-1, with TRBD2 identical over 10 bases. The CDR3 length is 17 residues. In germline, CDR1 is SGHRS, CDR2 YFSETQ. The trim removed 4 bases at V and 6 bases at J, leaving 13 bases unmatched.